These 22 T cell receptor beta chains were all obtained from the same sample, sequenced in a study of neurological immune-mediated disorders. TCRdb passed the 5' RACE reads through MiXCR, listing each CDR3 protein once. The table includes about 21,000 distinct CDR3 sequences, roughly 17% detected once. The sample consisted of CD8+ T cells from blood. Every receptor here comes from a woman under 30 with multiple sclerosis.

This clonotype appeared a few times. V gene TRBV6-1 combines with J gene TRBJ2-1, with 12 bases lining up with TRBD2. The CDR3 contains 14 residues. J gave up 8 bases and V 8 bases, and 7 bases lay outside the gene matches. The germline gives CDR1 MNHNS, CDR2 SASEGT. This chain's CDR3 is CASEGLAGGYEQFF. In DNA, the CDR3 is TGTGCCAGCGAGGGACTAGCGGGCGGGTATGAGCAGTTCTTC.

This clonotype was found many times. The chain is built from TRBV4-3 and TRBJ1-3, with D unresolved. Germline-derived CDR1 and CDR2 are LGHNA and YSLEER. With 0 bases removed from V and 3 bases from J, the gap between germline ends came to 3 bases. The CDR3 runs to 13 residues. The CDR3 region is CASSQDDGNTIYF. The DNA of the CDR3 is TGCGCCAGCAGCCAAGATGATGGAAACACCATATATTTT.

This clonotype has a count of ten or more. This chain uses TRBV7-6 with TRBJ2-1; 11 bases are shared with TRBD2. CDR3 length equals 17 residues. Trimming took 4 bases from V and 8 from J; bases not matched to a gene: 13. Germline values: CDR1 SGHVS, CDR2 FNYEAQ. The CDR3 DNA is TGTGCCAGCAGCTCCCGCGGTAGCGGGGGGGCTAGGGATGAGCAGTTCTTC. Protein: CASSSRGSGGARDEQFF.

This clonotype appeared many times. The rearrangement links TRBV9 to TRBJ2-6, with 12 positions matching TRBD2. This CDR3 region has 19 residues. The germline gives CDR1 SGDLS, CDR2 YYNGEE. The J segment lost 1 base and the V segment lost 0 bases, leaving 5 bases of the junction unmatched. DNA of the CDR3: TGTGCCAGCAGCGTAGAGGCTAGCGGGAGGGCGTCTGGGGCCAACGTCCTGACTTTC. Its protein is CASSVEASGRASGANVLTF.

The table lists this clonotype with many counts. The chain links TRBV19 to TRBJ1-5; D is perhaps TRBD1 (6 bases). The CDR3 consists of 15 residues. Germline V CDR1 and CDR2: LNHDA, SQIVND (reference sequence). V lost 8 bases and J lost 0, with 14 bases in between. For the CDR3, the DNA is TGTGCCAGTGAAGGGACACAAATTAGCAATCAGCCCCAGCATTTT. Amino acid sequence: CASEGTQISNQPQHF.

This clonotype was counted ten times or more. The chain's CDR3 is CASSFGTGTQETQYF. CDR3 in DNA: TGTGCCAGCAGCTTCGGGACAGGGACTCAAGAGACCCAGTACTTC. This sequence joins TRBV7-9 and TRBJ2-5, with TRBD1 matching 9 bases. The CDR3 covers 15 residues. The V gene end was trimmed by 3 bases and the J gene end by 2 bases; junction bases not matched to a gene: 4. Germline CDR1 and CDR2: SEHNR and FQNEAQ (reference sequence).

At least ten counts were recorded for this clonotype. This chain joins TRBV12-3 or TRBV12-4 and TRBJ1-1; TRBD1 is a possible D gene (6 bases). V was pared by 5 bases and J by 1 base, with 11 bases between. CDR3 length: 14 amino acids. CDR3 nucleotides: TGTGCCAGCAGTCCGGTAGGGGGGAACACTGAAGCTTTCTTT. Its protein is CASSPVGGNTEAFF.

This clonotype was counted many times. V gene TRBV29-1 combines with J gene TRBJ1-5; 8 nucleotides align to TRBD1. The CDR3 totals 13 residues. Germline CDR1 and CDR2: SQVTM and ANQGSEA. The J segment lost 7 bases and the V segment lost 6 bases, leaving 8 bases of the junction unmatched. The CDR3: CSVEDRVGQPQHF. The CDR3 DNA sequence: TGCAGCGTCGAGGACAGGGTTGGACAGCCCCAGCATTTT.

This clonotype has ten or more counts. V usage is TRBV21-1 and J usage is TRBJ2-2; the table's D gene call, TRBD2, was not cross checked with the DNA. TRBV21-1 is flagged as a pseudogene. The CDR3 length is 16 residues. The CDR3 loop reads CASRGVRERATGELFF. CDR3 DNA: TGTGCCAGCAGAGGGGTGCGGGAGCGGGCCACCGGGGAGCTGTTTTTT.

The J gene is TRBJ1-3, the V gene TRBV4-1, with D possibly TRBD1 on 5 matching bases. V dropped 4 bases and J dropped 0 bases, with 19 bases sitting between them. The germline V gene encodes CDR1 MGHRA and CDR2 YSYEKL. This CDR3 spans 18 amino acids. The CDR3 sequence: CASSPTRRTGGSGNTIYF. Written as DNA, the CDR3 is TGCGCCAGCAGCCCCACCCGCCGGACGGGGGGCTCTGGAAACACCATATATTTT.

This clonotype was counted ten times or more. The chain links TRBV6-5 to TRBJ2-3; D gene unclear. V gave up 3 bases and J gave up 3 bases, with 13 bases separating them. The germline gives CDR1 MNHEY, CDR2 SVGAGI. The CDR3 length is 15 residues. The CDR3 bases are TGTGCCAGCAGTTATACCGGTAGCTATACAGATACGCAGTATTTT. The encoded protein is CASSYTGSYTDTQYF.

This clonotype has at least ten counts. The chain joins TRBV20-1 to TRBJ1-6, with D perhaps TRBD1 (6 bases). This CDR3 contains 15 residues. Germline CDR1 DFQATT, CDR2 SNEGSKA (reference sequence). The V gene lost 4 bases and the J gene lost 6 bases, with 16 bases spanning the gap. The CDR3 loop reads CSAKTGSEGNSPLHF. For the CDR3, the DNA is TGCAGTGCTAAAACAGGGAGCGAGGGTAATTCACCCCTCCACTTT.

In its sample, this clonotype is medium-sized. The chain employs TRBV29-1 and TRBJ2-1; D may be TRBD2 (6 bases). Trimming removed 0 bases from V and 3 bases from J, with 9 bases in between. Germline V CDR1 and CDR2: SQVTM, ANQGSEA. The CDR3 sequence is 14 residues long. This CDR3 is CSVEDTGDYNEQFF. The CDR3, as DNA: TGCAGCGTTGAAGATACGGGGGACTACAATGAGCAGTTCTTC.

This clonotype was detected many times. The V call is TRBV7-8, the J call TRBJ1-1; no definite D call. CDR3 length: 15 residues. The ends were cut back, 3 bases at V and 0 bases at J, with 11 bases in the middle. Germline V gene data show CDR1 as SGHVS and CDR2 as FQNEAQ. DNA of the CDR3: TGTGCCAGCAGCTTGGGCCGGCGAATGAACACTGAAGCTTTCTTT. It yields the protein CASSLGRRMNTEAFF. The full variable domain, rest sourced from reference TRBV7-8 and TRBJ1-1, is GAGVSQSPRYKVAKRGQDVALRCDPISGHVSLFWYQQALGQGPEFLTYFQNEAQLDKSGLPSDRFFAERPEGSVSTLKIQRTQQEDSAVYLCASSLGRRMNTEAFFGQGTRLTVV.

This clonotype was observed many times. The chain is built from TRBV20-1 and TRBJ1-4; 10 nucleotides align to TRBD1. This CDR3 is 14 amino acids long. Germline CDR1 DFQATT, CDR2 SNEGSKA (reference sequence). The ends lost 5 bases at V and 8 bases at J; junction bases unmatched: 8. CDR3 sequence reads: CSAPSGTGEEKLFF. The CDR3, as DNA: TGCAGTGCTCCTTCCGGGACAGGGGAAGAAAAACTGTTTTTT.

The chain combines TRBV19 with TRBJ1-1; D gene unclear. V was pared by 0 bases and J by 0 bases, with 11 bases between. The germline CDR1 and CDR2 sequences are LNHDA and SQIVND (reference sequence). The CDR3 runs to 16 residues. The CDR3 sequence: CASSIDREDMNTEAFF. CDR3 nucleotides: TGTGCCAGTAGTATAGATCGCGAAGACATGAACACTGAAGCTTTCTTT.

This chain links TRBV19 with TRBJ1-5; TRBD1 matches at 7 bases. Germline V gene sequence: CDR1 LNHDA, CDR2 SQIVND (reference sequence). The V and J ends lost 4 bases and 2 bases, in that order; junction bases with no gene match: 8. This CDR3 is 16 amino acids long. DNA of the CDR3: TGTGCCAGTAGTACGGTCAGGGGGAGGCGCAATCAGCCCCAGCATTTT. Its translation: CASSTVRGRRNQPQHF.

This clonotype was detected ten times or more. Written as DNA, the CDR3 is TGTGCCAGCAGCTCACCCACCGGGACCGGTAAGGGAGGCTACACCTTC. Its protein is CASSSPTGTGKGGYTF. The chain couples TRBV9 to TRBJ1-2, with D tentatively TRBD1 (5 bases). The CDR3 length is 16 residues. Germline lookup yields CDR1 SGDLS and CDR2 YYNGEE. V lost 4 bases and J lost 8, with 24 bases in between.

This clonotype was detected ten times or more. The rearrangement joins TRBV20-1 to TRBJ2-5; D tentatively fits TRBD1 or TRBD2 (5 bases each). Trimming shortened V by 2 bases and J by 2 bases, and 18 bases separated the two germline ends. This CDR3 contains 16 residues. CDR1 is DFQATT and CDR2 is SNEGSKA in the germline V gene (reference sequence). CDR3 region: CSARRGRQLRQETQYF. CDR3 DNA: TGCAGTGCTAGACGGGGAAGACAGTTGAGACAAGAGACCCAGTACTTC.

By its share, this clonotype is medium-sized. The V and J genes are TRBV10-3 and TRBJ2-7, with D perhaps matching TRBD1 (5 bases). The ends were cut back, 8 bases at V and 0 bases at J, with 20 bases in the middle. The germline V gene has CDR1 ENHRY and CDR2 SYGVKD. The length of the CDR3 is 16 residues. Here the CDR3 DNA reads TGTGCCATCCCCCAGCTAGAGAGACAGAGCTCCTACGAGCAGTACGTC. It translates to CAIPQLERQSSYEQYV.

This clonotype was seen repeatedly, ten times or more. The CDR3 here is CASSFLISGGTPTTTDTQYF. The CDR3 DNA reads as TGTGCCAGCAGCTTCCTAATTAGCGGGGGAACCCCTACCACCACAGATACGCAGTATTTT. This sequence joins TRBV11-2 and TRBJ2-3; 9 positions agree with TRBD2. Unmatched junction bases numbered 18, after V lost 3 bases and J lost 2 bases. Germline CDR1 and CDR2: SGHAT and FQNNGV. CDR3 length: 20 amino acids.

This clonotype came up many times. The V call is TRBV27, the J call TRBJ1-1, with TRBD1 as a possible D gene (5 bases). Trimming removed 6 bases from V and 0 bases from J, with 17 bases in between. From germline, CDR1 is MNHEY and CDR2 SMNVEV (reference sequence). The CDR3 spans 16 residues. The CDR3 coding sequence is TGTGCCAGCAGATTGGCAGGGAGGGTCATGAACACTGAAGCTTTCTTT. It encodes CASRLAGRVMNTEAFF.